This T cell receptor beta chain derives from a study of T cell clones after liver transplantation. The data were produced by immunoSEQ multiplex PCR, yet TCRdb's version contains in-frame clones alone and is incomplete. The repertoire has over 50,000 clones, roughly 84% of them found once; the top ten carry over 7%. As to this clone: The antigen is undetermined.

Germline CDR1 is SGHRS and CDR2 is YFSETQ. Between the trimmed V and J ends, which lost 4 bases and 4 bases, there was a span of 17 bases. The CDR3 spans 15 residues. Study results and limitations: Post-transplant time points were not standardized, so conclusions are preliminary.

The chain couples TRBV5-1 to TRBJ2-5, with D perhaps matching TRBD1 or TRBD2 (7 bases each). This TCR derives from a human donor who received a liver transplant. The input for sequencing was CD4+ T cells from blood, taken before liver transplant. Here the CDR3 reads CASSTISRGGETQYF. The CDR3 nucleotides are TGCGCCAGCAGCACCATAAGCAGGGGGGGAGAGACCCAGTACTTC.